This T cell receptor beta chain was observed in a study of T cells after yellow fever vaccination. Overall study findings and caveats: Abundant contaminating clonotypes from the bulk population could appear in FACS-sorted repertoires.

TCRdb passed the 5' RACE reads through MiXCR, listing each CDR3 protein once. The data show 450,000 to 550,000 distinct CDR3 sequences, with under 25% seen just once and roughly 13% held by the top ten. Regarding this clonotype: Its antigen is not identified.

The CDR3 spans 14 residues. Germline CDR1 MDHEN, CDR2 SYDVKM. Between the trimmed V and J ends, which lost 3 bases and 5 bases, there was a span of 11 bases. The material was PBMCs, obtained 15 days after the yellow fever booster vaccination. This sequence originates from a man aged 30 to 39 who received the YFV17D yellow fever vaccine. The gene calls are TRBV28 and TRBJ2-1; D not resolved. In DNA form, the CDR3 reads TGTGCCAGCAGTTTGATGGGGTTGCACAATGAGCAGTTCTTC. Protein: CASSLMGLHNEQFF. Using reference TRBV28 and TRBJ2-1 for the parts outside the CDR3, the full variable domain is DVKVTQSSRYLVKRTGEKVFLECVQDMDHENMFWYRQDPGLGLRLIYFSYDVKMKEKGDIPEGYSVSREKKERFSLILESASTNQTSMYLCASSLMGLHNEQFFGPGTRLTVL.